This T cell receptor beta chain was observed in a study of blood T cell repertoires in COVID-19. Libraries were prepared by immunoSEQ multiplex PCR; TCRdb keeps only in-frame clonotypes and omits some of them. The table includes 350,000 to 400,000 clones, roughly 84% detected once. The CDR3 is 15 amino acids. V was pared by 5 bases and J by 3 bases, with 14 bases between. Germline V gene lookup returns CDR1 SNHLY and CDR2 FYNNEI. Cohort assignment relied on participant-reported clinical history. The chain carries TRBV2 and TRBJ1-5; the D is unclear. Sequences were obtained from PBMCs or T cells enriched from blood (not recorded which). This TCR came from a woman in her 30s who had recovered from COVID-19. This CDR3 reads CASSPSDSFNQPQHF. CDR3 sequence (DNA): TGTGCCAGCAGTCCATCCGACTCATTCAATCAGCCCCAGCATTTT. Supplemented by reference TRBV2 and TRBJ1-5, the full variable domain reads EPEVTQTPSHQVTQMGQEVILRCVPISNHLYFYWYRQILGQKVEFLVSFYNNEISEKSEIFDDQFSVERPDGSNFTLKIRSTKLEDSAMYFCASSPSDSFNQPQHFGDGTRLSIL.